This is a list of T cell receptor beta chains from one sample in a study of spatial heterogeneity in lung cancer. TCRdb ran MiXCR on the 5' RACE reads and lists one entry per CDR3 protein. The data show 50,000 to 65,000 distinct CDR3 sequences, about 8% seen once. Sample: PBMCs, taken at surgery. Source of these receptors: a female donor with early-stage non-small cell lung cancer. Each CDR3 is given with its conserved first and last residue. A D gene is named only where the DNA matches it firmly. Size is omitted from some rows. Given values are once, few, many or a class for expanded clones.

V	size	J	D	DNA	CDR3
TRBV3-1	NA	TRBJ1-2	TRBD1	TGTGCCAGCAGCCAAGATAGCACAGGGGTTTTTGGCTACACCTTC	CASSQDSTGVFGYTF
TRBV10-3	few	TRBJ2-7	TRBD2	TGTGCCACCTCGGGGACTAGCGGGATCTCCTACGAGCAGTACTTC	CATSGTSGISYEQYF
TRBV5-1	many	TRBJ2-5	TRBD2	TGCGCCAGCGGCCGACTAGCGGGGACCCAAGAGACCCAGTACTTC	CASGRLAGTQETQYF
TRBV6-2/TRBV6-3	many	TRBJ2-2	TRBD2	TGTGCCAGCAGTTCCTATCCGGGGGGACGGAACACCGGGGAGCTGTTTTTT	CASSSYPGGRNTGELFF
TRBV7-9	many	TRBJ2-5	NA	TGTGCCAGCAGCTTGGGATCGTACCAAGAGACCCAGTACTTC	CASSLGSYQETQYF
TRBV3-1	few	TRBJ1-2	TRBD1	TGTGCCAGCAGGCAAAGCGACAGGGAAGTTAGTGGCTACACCTTC	CASRQSDREVSGYTF
TRBV12-3/TRBV12-4	NA	TRBJ2-1	TRBD2	TGTGCCAGCAGTCGACTAGCGGGGAGCCATGAGCAGTTCTTC	CASSRLAGSHEQFF
TRBV28	few	TRBJ2-5	NA	TGTGCCACAAACCCAGGGTTTCCGACCCAGTACTTC	CATNPGFPTQYF
TRBV7-9	few	TRBJ2-3	TRBD1	TGTGCCAGCAGCTTAGTACTTCCAGGGGGAGATACGCAGTATTTT	CASSLVLPGGDTQYF
TRBV6-6	many	TRBJ1-2	NA	TGTGCCAGCAGTTACAACTATGGCTACACCTTC	CASSYNYGYTF
TRBV12-5	NA	TRBJ1-1	NA	TGTGCTAGTGGTTTGGTACAGCCTAACACTGAAGCTTTCTTT	CASGLVQPNTEAFF
TRBV29-1	many	TRBJ2-3	TRBD2	TGCAGCGAGCTTGGAGGAACGGGAGGGCTCACAGATACGCAGTATTTT	CSELGGTGGLTDTQYF
TRBV24-1	many	TRBJ2-1	TRBD2	TGTGCCACCAGTCTTAGCGGGAGGGCCGCTGATGAGCAGTTCTTC	CATSLSGRAADEQFF
TRBV25-1	many	TRBJ1-2	TRBD1	TGTGCCAGCAGTGATCTCCGGGCAGGGGGCTATGGCTACACCTTC	CASSDLRAGGYGYTF
TRBV7-2	NA	TRBJ1-1	NA	TGTGCCAGCAGCCACCATACGGGCACTGAAGCTTTCTTT	CASSHHTGTEAFF
TRBV7-2	many	TRBJ2-4	NA	TGTGCCAGCAGCTTAGACGTCGGACAGCGGAACATTCAGTACTTC	CASSLDVGQRNIQYF
TRBV7-9	many	TRBJ2-3	NA	TGTGCCAGCAGCTTAGTAGGGGATACGCAGTATTTT	CASSLVGDTQYF
TRBV7-2	few	TRBJ1-5	NA	TGTGCCAGCAGCTTAGCGTCGGGAGCCAGCAATCAGCCCCAGCATTTT	CASSLASGASNQPQHF
TRBV7-2	NA	TRBJ2-5	NA	TGTGCCAGCAGCTTAAATGGGGGCAGGACGTTTGAGACCCAGTACTTC	CASSLNGGRTFETQYF
TRBV11-2	few	TRBJ1-5	NA	TGTGCCAGCAGCGTAGGCGGGGGGGAGCCCCAGCATTTT	CASSVGGGEPQHF
TRBV5-1	NA	TRBJ2-5	NA	TGCGCCAGCAGCTTTCAGGGTTTGGGACTAGAGACCCAGTACTTC	CASSFQGLGLETQYF
TRBV5-1	NA	TRBJ2-3	NA	TGCGCCAGCAGCTTGAAAGTAGCGGTGAACACAGATACGCAGTATTTT	CASSLKVAVNTDTQYF
TRBV12-3/TRBV12-4	many	TRBJ2-3	TRBD1	TGTGCCAGCAGTCTAGAGACAGGGTACAGCACAGATACGCAGTATTTT	CASSLETGYSTDTQYF
TRBV11-2	few	TRBJ2-1	TRBD2	TGTGCCAGCAGCTTAGCGGGAGGGAGAAAGTTCTTC	CASSLAGGRKFF
TRBV12-3/TRBV12-4	few	TRBJ1-4	NA	TGTGCCAGCAGCCGGCGACAGGCGTCTAATGAAAAACTGTTTTTT	CASSRRQASNEKLFF
TRBV20-1	many	TRBJ1-6	TRBD1	TGCAGTGCTAGTGCGGGACAGGGGTACTCACCCCTCCACTTT	CSASAGQGYSPLHF
TRBV28	NA	TRBJ2-7	NA	TGTGCCAGCAGAGGACAAGGGATTCACGAGCAGTACTTC	CASRGQGIHEQYF
TRBV27	many	TRBJ2-6	NA	TGTGCCAGCAGTTTATCGGTGGCCAACGTCCTGACTTTC	CASSLSVANVLTF
TRBV18	many	TRBJ2-7	NA	TGTGCCAGCTCACCGTCCCGCTACGAGCAGTACTTC	CASSPSRYEQYF
TRBV24-1	many	TRBJ2-5	TRBD2	TGTGCCACCAGTGATTTGTCTAGCGGGAGGGAAGAGACCCAGTACTTC	CATSDLSSGREETQYF
TRBV7-3	few	TRBJ2-1	NA	TGTGCCAGCAGCATGGGGAGCTCCTACAATGAGCAGTTCTTC	CASSMGSSYNEQFF
TRBV4-1	many	TRBJ1-4	TRBD1	TGCGCCACCGGGACAGGGCGTGCAACTAATGAAAAACTGTTTTTT	CATGTGRATNEKLFF
TRBV29-1	NA	TRBJ2-1	NA	TGCAGCCTCGACAGCTACAATGAGCAGTTCTTC	CSLDSYNEQFF
TRBV6-5	many	TRBJ2-1	TRBD2	TGTGCCAGCAGCCGGGGGGGATCTTACAATGAGCAGTTCTTC	CASSRGGSYNEQFF
TRBV5-1	many	TRBJ2-5	NA	TGCGCCAGCAGGATTCGACAAGAGACCCAGTACTTC	CASRIRQETQYF
TRBV12-3/TRBV12-4	many	TRBJ1-1	NA	TGTGCCAGCACCGCCTTCGCTGAAGCTTTCTTT	CASTAFAEAFF
TRBV6-7	NA	TRBJ1-2	NA	TGTGCCAGCAGTTCCTGGGGGATAGCTAACTATGGCTACACCTTC	CASSSWGIANYGYTF
TRBV20-1	few	TRBJ2-2	TRBD2	TGCAGTGCCGGGACTAGCGGGAGTCACACCGGGGAGCTGTTTTTT	CSAGTSGSHTGELFF
TRBV6-5	NA	TRBJ2-3	NA	TGTGCCAGCAGTTTTTTAGCGCAACCTAGCACAGATACGCAGTATTTT	CASSFLAQPSTDTQYF
TRBV5-6	few	TRBJ1-5	NA	TGTGCCAGCAGCCTTTATTCAGGGGAGGGTCAGCCCCAGCATTTT	CASSLYSGEGQPQHF
TRBV12-3/TRBV12-4	many	TRBJ2-3	NA	TGTGCCAGCAGTACCGGGACTAGCACAGATACGCAGTATTTT	CASSTGTSTDTQYF
TRBV29-1	NA	TRBJ1-3	NA	TGCAGCGTTGAAGATCTCGGGAGCAGCAGAAACACCATATATTTT	CSVEDLGSSRNTIYF
TRBV30	many	TRBJ1-1	NA	TGTGCCTGGAGGCCGGGTCCGCGTGAAGCTTTCTTT	CAWRPGPREAFF
TRBV29-1	many	TRBJ1-1	NA	TGCAGCGCCCGTTTGGCAGGCCCCCTGGGTTGGACTGAAGCTTTCTTT	CSARLAGPLGWTEAFF
TRBV12-3/TRBV12-4	many	TRBJ1-1	NA	TGTGCCAGCAGTTTAGGCCTTGGGGACTTGAACACTGAAGCTTTCTTT	CASSLGLGDLNTEAFF
TRBV11-2	few	TRBJ2-5	TRBD1	TGTGCCAGCAGCTTAGCGGACAGGTACCAAGAGACCCAGTACTTC	CASSLADRYQETQYF
TRBV7-9	NA	TRBJ1-5	TRBD1	TGTGCCAGCAGCTTAGGGACAGGGGGATATAGCAATCAGCCCCAGCATTTT	CASSLGTGGYSNQPQHF
TRBV27	few	TRBJ1-2	NA	TGTGCCAGCAGTTTATCGACAGGTTACTATGGCTACACCTTC	CASSLSTGYYGYTF
TRBV24-1	few	TRBJ2-5	TRBD2	TGTGCCACCAGTGATCCGACTAGCGGGGGGGAGACCCAGTACTTC	CATSDPTSGGETQYF
TRBV5-1	many	TRBJ2-7	TRBD2	TGCGCCAGCAGCTTAGCGGGAGGGCCCTACGAGCAGTACTTC	CASSLAGGPYEQYF
TRBV6-5	many	TRBJ2-3	NA	TGTGCCAGCAGACCCGGGATAGCGAACACAGATACGCAGTATTTT	CASRPGIANTDTQYF
TRBV7-9	NA	TRBJ1-1	NA	TGTGCCAGCAGCTTACTTCTGGGGATGAACACTGAAGCTTTCTTT	CASSLLLGMNTEAFF
TRBV5-1	few	TRBJ2-2	TRBD1	TGCGCCAGCAGCCCAGGGGGCCAAAACACCGGGGAGCTGTTTTTT	CASSPGGQNTGELFF
TRBV11-3	NA	TRBJ1-2	NA	TGTGCCAGCAGCCCAGGTGGGGCTCAAGCTAACTATGGCTACACCTTC	CASSPGGAQANYGYTF
TRBV12-2	many	TRBJ2-5	NA	TGTGCAAGTCGCCTCTCCCGGGACACAAGCCCTGTGGAGACCCAGTACTTC	CASRLSRDTSPVETQYF